Shown below are 5 T cell receptor beta chains from a single sample sequenced in a study of blood T cell repertoires in COVID-19. Using immunoSEQ multiplex PCR, the repertoire was profiled, and TCRdb retains in-frame clones only, with some absent. This table holds about 46,000 clones, 86% found once. Sequencing was done on a sample of PBMCs or T cells enriched from blood (not recorded which). These receptors came from a woman in her 50s who had recovered from COVID-19.

This chain connects TRBV28 to TRBJ2-7, with TRBD2 identical over 9 bases. V dropped 5 bases and J dropped 2; count of bases not matched to a gene: 1. Per the germline V gene, CDR1 is MDHEN and CDR2 is SYDVKM. The CDR3 has 13 residues. The CDR3 reads CASSVAGAYEQYF. CDR3 nucleotides: TGTGCCAGCAGTGTAGCGGGAGCCTACGAGCAGTACTTC.

This chain uses TRBV28 with TRBJ2-5; a weak D match, TRBD1 (6 bases). V was shortened by 8 bases and J by 3 bases, with 16 bases between the two germline ends. The germline V gene has CDR1 MDHEN and CDR2 SYDVKM. There are 14 residues in the CDR3. In DNA form, the CDR3 reads TGTGCCAGCGGCCCACAGGGATTAAAAGAGACCCAGTACTTC. Encoded protein: CASGPQGLKETQYF.

V usage is TRBV2 and J usage is TRBJ1-1; D possibly corresponds to TRBD1 (6 bases). Deletions cut 6 bases from V and 4 bases from J, with 15 bases between. Germline V CDR1 and CDR2: SNHLY, FYNNEI. This CDR3 is built from 14 residues. The DNA of the CDR3 is TGTGCCAGCAGACAGGGAATTGATGGCACTGAAGCTTTCTTT. Translating gives CASRQGIDGTEAFF.

This clone was counted between two and nine times. The chain combines TRBV7-8 with TRBJ1-6, with a possible D match to TRBD1 (6 bases). The CDR3 sequence is 17 residues long. Trimming removed 7 bases at V and 0 bases at J, with 16 bases between. Germline V gives CDR1 SGHVS, CDR2 FQNEAQ. The CDR3 reads CASNQVTGLSYNSPLHF. DNA for the CDR3: TGTGCCAGCAACCAGGTTACAGGGCTCTCCTATAATTCACCCCTCCACTTT.

The V and J genes are TRBV28 and TRBJ2-3; the match to TRBD1 covers 7 bases. This CDR3 is built from 15 residues. Losses at the gene ends were 7 bases for V and 2 bases for J; bases not matched to a gene: 9. Germline values: CDR1 MDHEN, CDR2 SYDVKM. CDR3 coding DNA: TGTGCCAGCAAAGGGTCGGGACAGCTCACAGATACGCAGTATTTT. This sequence encodes CASKGSGQLTDTQYF.